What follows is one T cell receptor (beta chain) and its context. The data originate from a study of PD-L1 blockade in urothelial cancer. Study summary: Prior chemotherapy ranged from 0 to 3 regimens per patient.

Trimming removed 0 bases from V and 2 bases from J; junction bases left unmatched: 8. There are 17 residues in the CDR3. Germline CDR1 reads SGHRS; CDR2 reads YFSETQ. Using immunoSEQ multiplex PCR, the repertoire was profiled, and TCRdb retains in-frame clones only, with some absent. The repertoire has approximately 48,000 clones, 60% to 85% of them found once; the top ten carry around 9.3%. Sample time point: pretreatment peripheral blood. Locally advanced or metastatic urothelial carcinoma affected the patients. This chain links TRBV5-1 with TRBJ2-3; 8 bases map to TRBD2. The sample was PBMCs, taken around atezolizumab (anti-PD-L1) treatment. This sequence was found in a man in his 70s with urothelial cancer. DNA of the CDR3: TGCGCCAGCAGCTTGGTCCCTACTAGCGGATCCACAGATACGCAGTATTTT. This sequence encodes CASSLVPTSGSTDTQYF.